Listed below are T cell receptor beta chains from one sample, sequenced in a study of T-cell reconstitution after alpha-beta-depleted transplantation in children. TCRdb re-called the PCR reads with MiXCR, one entry per CDR3 protein. The data hold 250,000 to 400,000 distinct CDR3 sequences, with about a quarter observed a single time. The sample in question was PBMCs, mostly from graft donor cells, obtained 180 days after TCRalphabeta/CD19-depleted stem cell transplant. These receptors were taken from a male patient under 18 who had a stem cell transplant for acute lymphoblastic leukemia, so the T cells may come from the graft donor. The CDR3 runs from the conserved cysteine through the conserved F or W. D genes are given only for firm matches. Clone sizes are given selectively: once, few, many, or a class where the clone is expanded.

clone_size: few; d_call: -; j_call: TRBJ2-3; v_call: TRBV7-8; cdr3_nt: TGTGCCAGCAGCTCTACCCGCTGGACAGTCAATTCAGATACGCAGTATTTT; cdr3_aa: CASSSTRWTVNSDTQYF
clone_size: few; d_call: -; j_call: TRBJ1-2; v_call: TRBV5-1; cdr3_nt: TGCGCCAGCAGCTTGGGGACAGCGGACTATGGCTACACCTTC; cdr3_aa: CASSLGTADYGYTF
clone_size: -; d_call: -; j_call: TRBJ1-2; v_call: TRBV5-6; cdr3_nt: TGTGCCAGCAACTCACTCCCGGGACACCCGTACTATGGCTACACCTTC; cdr3_aa: CASNSLPGHPYYGYTF
clone_size: few; d_call: TRBD1; j_call: TRBJ2-7; v_call: TRBV2; cdr3_nt: TGTGCCAGCAGTGAACCCGGGACAGGGTTCAACGAGCAGTACTTC; cdr3_aa: CASSEPGTGFNEQYF
clone_size: -; d_call: -; j_call: TRBJ2-5; v_call: TRBV18; cdr3_nt: TGTGCCAGCTTGCGTGATGGGCCGGAGACCCAGTACTTC; cdr3_aa: CASLRDGPETQYF
clone_size: -; d_call: -; j_call: TRBJ1-4; v_call: TRBV12-3/TRBV12-4; cdr3_nt: TGTGCCAGCAGTTTTCCGGCCCCCGACAGGAGAAATGAAAAACTGTTTTTT; cdr3_aa: CASSFPAPDRRNEKLFF
clone_size: -; d_call: -; j_call: TRBJ2-7; v_call: TRBV21-1; cdr3_nt: TGTGCCAGCAGCAAAGTCGGAACTAGCGGGTTGTACGAGCAGTACTTC; cdr3_aa: CASSKVGTSGLYEQYF
clone_size: -; d_call: -; j_call: TRBJ2-1; v_call: TRBV20-1; cdr3_nt: TGCAGTGCTAGAGACACTGAGCAGTTCTTC; cdr3_aa: CSARDTEQFF
clone_size: -; d_call: TRBD1; j_call: TRBJ1-5; v_call: TRBV5-1; cdr3_nt: TGCGCCAGCAGCCAGGGACAGGGGAATCAGCCCCAGCATTTT; cdr3_aa: CASSQGQGNQPQHF
clone_size: few; d_call: TRBD2; j_call: TRBJ2-7; v_call: TRBV12-3/TRBV12-4; cdr3_nt: TGTGCCAGCAGGGAAGGGACTAGCGGGAGGTTCCCCCGATCCTACGAGCAGTACTTC; cdr3_aa: CASREGTSGRFPRSYEQYF
clone_size: many; d_call: -; j_call: TRBJ2-5; v_call: TRBV5-1; cdr3_nt: TGCGCCAGCAGCTTGTCCGTCCGGGAGACCCAGTACTTC; cdr3_aa: CASSLSVRETQYF
clone_size: few; d_call: TRBD1; j_call: TRBJ1-1; v_call: TRBV12-3/TRBV12-4; cdr3_nt: TGTGCCAGCAGTCGACGGGACAGGGTTGGCACTGAAGCTTTCTTT; cdr3_aa: CASSRRDRVGTEAFF
clone_size: few; d_call: -; j_call: TRBJ2-3; v_call: TRBV6-1; cdr3_nt: TGTGCCAGCAAGAGGACGGGAGCCTCGGATACGCAGTATTTT; cdr3_aa: CASKRTGASDTQYF
clone_size: -; d_call: -; j_call: TRBJ1-5; v_call: TRBV20-1; cdr3_nt: TGCAGTGCTGAGGGTAATCAGCCCCAGCATTTT; cdr3_aa: CSAEGNQPQHF